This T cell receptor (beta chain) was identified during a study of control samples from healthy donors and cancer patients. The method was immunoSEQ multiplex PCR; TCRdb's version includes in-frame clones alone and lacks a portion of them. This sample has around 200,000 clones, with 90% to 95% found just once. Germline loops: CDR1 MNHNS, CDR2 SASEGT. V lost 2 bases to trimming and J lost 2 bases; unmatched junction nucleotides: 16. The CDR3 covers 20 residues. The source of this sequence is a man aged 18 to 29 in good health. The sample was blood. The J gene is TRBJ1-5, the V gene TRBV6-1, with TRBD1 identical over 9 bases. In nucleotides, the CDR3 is TGTGCCAGCAGTGAAAGGGGACCGGGGACAGGGAAAAGAGGCAATCAGCCCCAGCATTTT. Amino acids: CASSERGPGTGKRGNQPQHF.